The entry below describes one T cell receptor beta chain. The data derive from a study of OX40 agonist ivuxolimab in advanced cancers. For the study at large: Enrolled patients in dose escalation had cancers that were hepatocellular carcinoma, melanoma, renal cell or head and neck cancer. Enrollees could have had prior anti-PD-1, anti-PD-L1 or anti-CTLA-4 therapy, which more than 30% had received.

TCRdb keeps only in-frame clones here, not all; method: immunoSEQ multiplex PCR. The repertoire holds 50,000 or so clones, with approximately 91% as singletons. This clonotype originated in an adult with an advanced solid tumor such as melanoma, head and neck, liver or kidney cancer. Specimen: CD4+ or CD8+ T cells sorted from blood, collected in a trial of the OX40 agonist ivuxolimab.

CDR3 residues: CASSKDGYNEQFF. In DNA form, the CDR3 reads TGCGCCAGCAGCAAGGACGGTTACAATGAGCAGTTCTTC. This chain uses TRBV5-1 with TRBJ2-1; D uncertain. V was pared by 4 bases and J by 4 bases, with 9 bases between. This CDR3 is built from 13 residues. Per germline, CDR1 SGHRS and CDR2 YFSETQ. The variable domain in full, completed from reference TRBV5-1 and TRBJ2-1, reads KAGVTQTPRYLIKTRGQQVTLSCSPISGHRSVSWYQQTPGQGLQFLFEYFSETQRNKGNFPGRFSGRQFSNSRSEMNVSTLELGDSALYLCASSKDGYNEQFFGPGTRLTVL.